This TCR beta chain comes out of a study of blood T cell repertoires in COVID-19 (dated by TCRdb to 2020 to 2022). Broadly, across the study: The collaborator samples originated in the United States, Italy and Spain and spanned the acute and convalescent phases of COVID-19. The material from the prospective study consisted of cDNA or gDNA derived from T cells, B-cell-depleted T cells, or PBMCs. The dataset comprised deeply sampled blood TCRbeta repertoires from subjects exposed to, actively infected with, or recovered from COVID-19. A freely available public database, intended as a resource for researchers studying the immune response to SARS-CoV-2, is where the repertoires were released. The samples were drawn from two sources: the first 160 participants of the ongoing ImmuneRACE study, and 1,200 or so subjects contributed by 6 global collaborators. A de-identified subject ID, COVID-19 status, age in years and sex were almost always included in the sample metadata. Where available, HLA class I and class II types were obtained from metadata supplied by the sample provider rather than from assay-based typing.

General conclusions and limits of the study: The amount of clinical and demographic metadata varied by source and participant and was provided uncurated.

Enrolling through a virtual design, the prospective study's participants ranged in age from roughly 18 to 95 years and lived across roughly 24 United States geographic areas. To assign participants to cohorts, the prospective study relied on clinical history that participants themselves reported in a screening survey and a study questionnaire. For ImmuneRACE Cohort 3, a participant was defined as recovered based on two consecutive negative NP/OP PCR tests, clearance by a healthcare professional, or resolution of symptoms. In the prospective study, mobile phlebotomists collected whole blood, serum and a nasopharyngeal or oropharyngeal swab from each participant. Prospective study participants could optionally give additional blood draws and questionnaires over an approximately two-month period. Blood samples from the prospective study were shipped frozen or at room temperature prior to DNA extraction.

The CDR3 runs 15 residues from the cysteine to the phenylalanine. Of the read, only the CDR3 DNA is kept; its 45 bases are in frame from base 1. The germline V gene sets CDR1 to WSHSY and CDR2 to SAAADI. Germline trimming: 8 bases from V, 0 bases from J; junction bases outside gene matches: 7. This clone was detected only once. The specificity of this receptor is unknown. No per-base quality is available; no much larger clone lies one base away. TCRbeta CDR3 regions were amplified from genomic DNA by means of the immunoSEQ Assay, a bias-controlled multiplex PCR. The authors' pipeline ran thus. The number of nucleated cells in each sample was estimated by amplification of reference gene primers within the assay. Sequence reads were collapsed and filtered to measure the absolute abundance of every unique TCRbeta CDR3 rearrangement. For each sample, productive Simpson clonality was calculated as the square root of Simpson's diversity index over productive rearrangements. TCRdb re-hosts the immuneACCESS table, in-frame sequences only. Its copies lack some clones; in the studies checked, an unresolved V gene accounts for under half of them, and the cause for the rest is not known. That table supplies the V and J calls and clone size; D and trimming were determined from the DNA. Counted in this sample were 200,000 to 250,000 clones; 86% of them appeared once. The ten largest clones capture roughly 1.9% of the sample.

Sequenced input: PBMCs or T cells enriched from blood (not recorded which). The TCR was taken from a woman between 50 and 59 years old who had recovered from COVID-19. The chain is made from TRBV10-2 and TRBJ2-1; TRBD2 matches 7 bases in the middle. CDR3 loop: CASESSGPSYNEQFF. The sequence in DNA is TGCGCCAGCGAATCTAGCGGCCCCTCCTACAATGAGCAGTTCTTC.